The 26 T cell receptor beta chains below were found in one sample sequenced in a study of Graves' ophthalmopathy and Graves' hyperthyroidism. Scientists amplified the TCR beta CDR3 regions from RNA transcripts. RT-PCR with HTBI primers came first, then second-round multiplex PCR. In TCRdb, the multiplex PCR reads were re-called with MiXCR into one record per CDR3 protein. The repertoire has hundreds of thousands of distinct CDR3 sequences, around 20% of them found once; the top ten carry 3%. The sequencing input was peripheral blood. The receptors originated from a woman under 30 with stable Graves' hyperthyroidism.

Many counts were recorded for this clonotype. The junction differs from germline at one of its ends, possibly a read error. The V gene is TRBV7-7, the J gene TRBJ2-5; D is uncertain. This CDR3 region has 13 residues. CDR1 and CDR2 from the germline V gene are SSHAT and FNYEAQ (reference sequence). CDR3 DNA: TGTGCTAGCAGCTTAGCCAATGGAGAGACCCAGTACTTC. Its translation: CASSLANGETQYF.

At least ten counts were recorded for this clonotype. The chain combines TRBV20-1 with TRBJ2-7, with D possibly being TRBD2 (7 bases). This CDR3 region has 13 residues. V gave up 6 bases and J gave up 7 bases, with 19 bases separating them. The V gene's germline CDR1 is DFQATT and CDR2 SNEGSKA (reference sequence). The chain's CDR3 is CSAKGGRAVEQYF. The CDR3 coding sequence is TGCAGTGCCAAAGGGGGGAGGGCGGTTGAGCAGTACTTC.

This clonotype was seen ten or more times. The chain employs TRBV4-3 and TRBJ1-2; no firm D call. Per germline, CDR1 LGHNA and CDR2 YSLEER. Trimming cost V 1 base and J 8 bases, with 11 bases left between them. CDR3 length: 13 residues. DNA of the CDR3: TGCGCCAGCAGCCAAGGGCCTTTTGGGGGCTACACCTTC. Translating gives CASSQGPFGGYTF.

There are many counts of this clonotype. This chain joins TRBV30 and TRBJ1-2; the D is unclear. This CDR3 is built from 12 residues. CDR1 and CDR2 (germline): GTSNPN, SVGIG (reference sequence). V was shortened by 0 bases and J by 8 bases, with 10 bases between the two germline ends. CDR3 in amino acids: CAWSVAFRGYTF. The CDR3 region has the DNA TGTGCCTGGAGTGTAGCCTTTCGGGGCTACACCTTC.

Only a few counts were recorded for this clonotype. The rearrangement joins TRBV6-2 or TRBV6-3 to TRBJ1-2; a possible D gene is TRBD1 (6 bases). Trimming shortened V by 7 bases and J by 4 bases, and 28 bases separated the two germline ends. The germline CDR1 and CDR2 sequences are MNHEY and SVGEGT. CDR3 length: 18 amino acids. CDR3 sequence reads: CASNPRLVLDWDIYGYTF. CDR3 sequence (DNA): TGTGCCAGCAACCCCCGACTTGTCCTGGACTGGGACATCTATGGCTACACCTTC.

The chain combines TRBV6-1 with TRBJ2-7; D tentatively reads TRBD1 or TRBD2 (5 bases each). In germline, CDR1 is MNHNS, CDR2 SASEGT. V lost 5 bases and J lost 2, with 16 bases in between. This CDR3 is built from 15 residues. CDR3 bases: TGTGCCAGCAGTCCGGGGACGCATCCTCCCTACGAGCAGTACTTC. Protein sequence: CASSPGTHPPYEQYF.

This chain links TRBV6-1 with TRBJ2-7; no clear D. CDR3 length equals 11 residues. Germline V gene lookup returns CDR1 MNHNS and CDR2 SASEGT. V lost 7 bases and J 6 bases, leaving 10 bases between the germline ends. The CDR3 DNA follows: TGTGCCAGCAAGACCTCCCCCGAGCAGTACTTC. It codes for CASKTSPEQYF.

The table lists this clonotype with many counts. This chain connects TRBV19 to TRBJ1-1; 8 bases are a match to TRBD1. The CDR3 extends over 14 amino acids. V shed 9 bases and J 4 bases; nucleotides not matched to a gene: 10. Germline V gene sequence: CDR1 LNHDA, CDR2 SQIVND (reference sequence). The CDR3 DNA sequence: TGTGCCAGCCTGTTAGACAGGGGTGCCACTGAAGCTTTCTTT. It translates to CASLLDRGATEAFF.

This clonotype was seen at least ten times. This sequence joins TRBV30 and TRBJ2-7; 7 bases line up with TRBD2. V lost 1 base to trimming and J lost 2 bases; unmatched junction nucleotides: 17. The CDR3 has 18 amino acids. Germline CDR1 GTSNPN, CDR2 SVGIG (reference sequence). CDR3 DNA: TGTGCCTGGAGTGAGGGTGGTAGCGGGCCTTCGGGTCCCTACGAGCAGTACTTC. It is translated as CAWSEGGSGPSGPYEQYF.

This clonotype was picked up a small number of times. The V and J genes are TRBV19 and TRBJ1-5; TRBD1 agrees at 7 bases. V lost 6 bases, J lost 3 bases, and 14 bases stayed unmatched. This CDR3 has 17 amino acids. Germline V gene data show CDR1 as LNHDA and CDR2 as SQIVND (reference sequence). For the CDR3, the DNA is TGTGCCAGTAGCCGGCCCCCCTGGACAGGCTCCAATCAGCCCCAGCATTTT. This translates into CASSRPPWTGSNQPQHF.

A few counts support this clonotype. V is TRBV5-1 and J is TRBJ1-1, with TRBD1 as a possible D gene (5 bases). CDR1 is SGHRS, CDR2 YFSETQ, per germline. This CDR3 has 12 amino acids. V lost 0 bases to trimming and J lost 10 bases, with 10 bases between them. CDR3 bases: TGCGCCAGCAGCTTGGATTCAGGGCTAGCTTTCTTT. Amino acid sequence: CASSLDSGLAFF.

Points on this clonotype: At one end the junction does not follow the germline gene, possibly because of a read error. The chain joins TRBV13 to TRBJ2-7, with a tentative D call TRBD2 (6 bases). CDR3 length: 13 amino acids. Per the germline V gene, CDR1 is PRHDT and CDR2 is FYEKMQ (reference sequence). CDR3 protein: CASSYILDYDQYF. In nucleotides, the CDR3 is TGTGCCAGCAGCTACATCTTGGACTACGATCAGTACTTC.

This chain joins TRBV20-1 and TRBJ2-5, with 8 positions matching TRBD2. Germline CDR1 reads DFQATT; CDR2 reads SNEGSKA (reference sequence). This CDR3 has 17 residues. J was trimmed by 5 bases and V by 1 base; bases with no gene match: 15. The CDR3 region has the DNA TGCAGTGCTAGAGCTAAAGGGAAGCGGGGGAGTTTGGAGACCCAGTACTTC. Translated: CSARAKGKRGSLETQYF.

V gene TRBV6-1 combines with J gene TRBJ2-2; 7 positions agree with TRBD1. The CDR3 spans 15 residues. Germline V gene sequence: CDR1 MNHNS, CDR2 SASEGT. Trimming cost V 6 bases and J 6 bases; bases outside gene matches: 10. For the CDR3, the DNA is TGTGCCAGCAGACGGGACAGTCTTTTCCCCGGGGAGCTGTTTTTT. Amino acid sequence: CASRRDSLFPGELFF.

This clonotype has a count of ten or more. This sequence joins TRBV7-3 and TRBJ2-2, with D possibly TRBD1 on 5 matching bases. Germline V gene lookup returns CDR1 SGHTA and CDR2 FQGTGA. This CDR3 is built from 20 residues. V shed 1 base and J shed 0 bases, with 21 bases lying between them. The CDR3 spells CASSLRVRPISRANTGELFF. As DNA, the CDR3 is TGTGCCAGCAGCTTAAGAGTCAGACCTATATCCAGGGCGAACACCGGGGAGCTGTTTTTT.

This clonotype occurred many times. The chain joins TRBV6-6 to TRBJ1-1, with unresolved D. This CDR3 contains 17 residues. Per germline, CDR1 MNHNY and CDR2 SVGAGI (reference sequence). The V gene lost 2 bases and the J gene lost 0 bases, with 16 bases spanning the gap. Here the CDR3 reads CASSYDIRSSMNTEAFF. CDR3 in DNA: TGTGCCAGCAGTTACGACATCCGGTCCAGCATGAACACTGAAGCTTTCTTT.

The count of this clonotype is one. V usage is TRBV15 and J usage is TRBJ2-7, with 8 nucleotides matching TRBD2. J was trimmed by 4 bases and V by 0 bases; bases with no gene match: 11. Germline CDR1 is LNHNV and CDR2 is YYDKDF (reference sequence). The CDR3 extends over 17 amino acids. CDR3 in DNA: TGTGCCACCAGCAGAGATGTCGGTAGCGGGGAACCGTACGAGCAGTACTTC. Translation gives CATSRDVGSGEPYEQYF.

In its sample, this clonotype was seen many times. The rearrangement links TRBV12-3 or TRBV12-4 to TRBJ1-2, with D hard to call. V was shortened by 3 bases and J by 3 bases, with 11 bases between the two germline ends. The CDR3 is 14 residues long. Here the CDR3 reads CASSFGQIDYGYTF. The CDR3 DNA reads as TGTGCCAGCAGTTTTGGGCAGATAGACTATGGCTACACCTTC.

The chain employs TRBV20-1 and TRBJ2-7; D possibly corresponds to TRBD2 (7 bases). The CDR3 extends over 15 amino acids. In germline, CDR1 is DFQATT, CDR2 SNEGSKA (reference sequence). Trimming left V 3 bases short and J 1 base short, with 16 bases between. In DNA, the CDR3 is TGCAGTGCTAGCGGGGGGCCTGGGCCATCCTACGAGCAGTACTTC. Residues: CSASGGPGPSYEQYF.

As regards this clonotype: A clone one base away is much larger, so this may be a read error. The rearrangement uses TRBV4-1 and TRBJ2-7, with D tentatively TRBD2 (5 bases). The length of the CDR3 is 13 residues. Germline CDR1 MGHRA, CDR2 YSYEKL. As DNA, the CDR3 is TGCGCCAGCAGCACCCGGACCGGGAACGAGCAGTGCTTC. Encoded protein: CASSTRTGNEQCF.

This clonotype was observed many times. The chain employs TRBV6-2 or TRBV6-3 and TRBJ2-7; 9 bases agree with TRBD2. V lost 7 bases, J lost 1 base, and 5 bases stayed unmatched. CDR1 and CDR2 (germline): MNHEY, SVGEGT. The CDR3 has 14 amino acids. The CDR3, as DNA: TGTGCCAGCAAACTAGCGGGCCTGTCCTACGAGCAGTACTTC. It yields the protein CASKLAGLSYEQYF.

CDR3 sequence reads: CASAADGANVLTF. The CDR3 coding sequence is TGTGCCAGCGCGGCGGATGGGGCCAACGTCCTGACTTTC. This rearrangement joins TRBV6-2 or TRBV6-3 to TRBJ2-6, with no clear D. This CDR3 is built from 13 residues. CDR1 is MNHEY, CDR2 SVGEGT, per germline. Trimming left V 8 bases short and J 3 bases short, with 8 bases between.

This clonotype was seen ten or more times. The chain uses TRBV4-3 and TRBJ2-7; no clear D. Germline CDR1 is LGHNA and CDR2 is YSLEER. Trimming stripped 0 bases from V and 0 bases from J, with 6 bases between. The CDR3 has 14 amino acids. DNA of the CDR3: TGCGCCAGCAGCCAAGAAGGTGGCTCCTACGAGCAGTACTTC. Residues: CASSQEGGSYEQYF.

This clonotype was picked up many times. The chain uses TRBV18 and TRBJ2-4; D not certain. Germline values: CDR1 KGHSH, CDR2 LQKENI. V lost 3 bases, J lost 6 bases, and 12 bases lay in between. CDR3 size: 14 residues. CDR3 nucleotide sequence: TGTGCCAGCTCACCGACCAGCGTCTCAAACATTCAGTACTTC. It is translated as CASSPTSVSNIQYF.

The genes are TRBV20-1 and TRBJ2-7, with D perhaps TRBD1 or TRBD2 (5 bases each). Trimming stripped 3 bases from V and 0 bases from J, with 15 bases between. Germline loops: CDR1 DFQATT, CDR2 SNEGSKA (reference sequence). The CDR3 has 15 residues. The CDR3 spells CSASDPRGSSYEQYF. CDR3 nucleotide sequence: TGCAGTGCTAGTGATCCGAGGGGAAGCTCCTACGAGCAGTACTTC.

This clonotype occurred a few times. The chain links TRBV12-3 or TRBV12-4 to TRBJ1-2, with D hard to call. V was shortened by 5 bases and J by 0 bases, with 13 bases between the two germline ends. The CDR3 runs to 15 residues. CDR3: CASSGVATTNYGYTF. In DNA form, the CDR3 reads TGTGCCAGCAGTGGGGTGGCCACTACTAACTATGGCTACACCTTC.